This T cell receptor beta chain derives from a study of OX40 agonist ivuxolimab in advanced cancers. The wider study: At about 82% male, the cohort had a mean age of roughly 60 years, ranging from roughly 23 to 80.

Findings and limits, study-wide: More expanded clones were seen, on average, in CD8+ T cells than in CD4+.

As to this clone: Its antigen is as yet unknown.

Some clones are missing from TCRdb's copy, which holds only in-frame ones; the method was immunoSEQ multiplex PCR. The table lists approximately 92,000 clones, 94% of them singletons, with about 0.19% in the top ten. Peripheral blood came from all dose cohorts at three timepoints. This TCR derives from an adult with an advanced solid tumor such as melanoma, head and neck, liver or kidney cancer. Sequenced material: CD4+ or CD8+ T cells sorted from blood, taken in a trial of the OX40 agonist ivuxolimab.

Here the CDR3 reads CASSLGGATTYNEQFF. The CDR3 DNA reads TGTGCCAGCAGCTTAGGAGGGGCGACAACCTACAATGAGCAGTTCTTC. This chain joins TRBV7-6 and TRBJ2-1, with D perhaps TRBD1 or TRBD2 (5 bases each). Germline V CDR1 and CDR2: SGHVS, FNYEAQ. The CDR3 totals 16 residues. V lost 1 base and J 2 bases, leaving 12 bases between the germline ends.